This T cell receptor (beta chain) was obtained from a study of blood T cell repertoires in COVID-19. This CDR3 spans 12 amino acids. The ends were cut back, 5 bases at V and 12 bases at J, with 14 bases in the middle. Original analysis: Amplifying reference gene primers gave estimates of nucleated cell counts. The table came from immunoSEQ multiplex PCR; TCRdb's copy has only in-frame clones and leaves some out. V and J calls and clone size are given by that table; D and trimming were obtained from the DNA. The table includes under 200,000 clones, over 75% detected once. The V call is TRBV12-3 or TRBV12-4, the J call TRBJ2-1; TRBD2 might be the D (5 bases). The TCR sequence derives from a man between 60 and 75 years old who had recovered from COVID-19. Sequencing was carried out using peripheral blood. The CDR3 sequence is CASSPPLRGQFF. CDR3 nucleotide sequence: TGTGCCAGCAGTCCCCCCCTCCGGGGGCAGTTCTTC.